This T cell receptor (beta chain) comes out of a study of blood T cell repertoires in COVID-19. At the level of the study: Collection of acute and convalescent COVID-19 samples took place in the United States, Italy and Spain. From T cells, B-cell-depleted T cells, or PBMCs came the material, which was cDNA or gDNA.

Authors' methods: Estimated nucleated cell counts came from reference gene primer amplification. The repertoire was sequenced with immunoSEQ multiplex PCR; TCRdb's copy has only in-frame clones and lacks some. V, J and clone size are taken as reported in that table, and D and trimming were inferred from the DNA itself. The sample has 150,000 to 200,000 clones, approximately 90% seen once. The CDR3 spans 15 residues. V lost 5 bases, J lost 0 bases, and 14 bases lay in between. Germline CDR1 and CDR2: SGHTA and FQGNSA. The clonotype was recovered from a man between 45 and 60 years old who had recovered from COVID-19. Sequencing was done on a sample of peripheral blood. The chain is built from TRBV7-2 and TRBJ2-7, with a possible D match to TRBD2 (5 bases). CDR3 sequence: CASSPRGGYSYEQYF. The CDR3 region has the DNA TGTGCCAGCAGCCCCCGCGGCGGGTACTCCTACGAGCAGTACTTC.